These 19 T cell receptor beta chains were sequenced from one sample in a study of T-cell memory formation after mild COVID-19. TCRdb re-analysed the 5' RACE reads in MiXCR, keeping a single row per CDR3 protein. The sample includes around 250,000 distinct CDR3 sequences, approximately 9% of them seen just once. Sample: PBMCs or a T cell subset sorted from them (not recorded which). The source of these receptors is a young man who had mild COVID-19 (a few samples of this study predate the infection). Cell type and time point are not known.

The genes are TRBV9 and TRBJ2-2; tentatively, D is TRBD2 (5 bases). The CDR3 length is 16 residues. CDR1 is SGDLS, CDR2 YYNGEE, per germline. V lost 2 bases to trimming and J lost 0 bases, with 11 bases between them. CDR3 protein: CASSVRGRANTGELFF. The CDR3 DNA is TGTGCCAGCAGCGTTCGCGGGCGCGCGAACACCGGGGAGCTGTTTTTT.

This clonotype was found a few times. The chain links TRBV7-2 to TRBJ2-1, with D possibly being TRBD1 (5 bases). CDR1 is SGHTA, CDR2 FQGNSA, per germline. Trimming cost V 6 bases and J 3 bases, with 15 bases left between them. CDR3 length: 15 amino acids. CDR3 sequence (DNA): TGTGCCAGCAGTCCGTTCAGGGCCGACTACAATGAGCAGTTCTTC. It specifies CASSPFRADYNEQFF.

The J gene is TRBJ2-5, the V gene TRBV23-1; D gene ambiguous. TRBV23-1 is noted as an ORF with a role that remains uncertain. Trimming took 7 bases from V and 3 from J, leaving 18 bases between them. The CDR3 consists of 15 residues. CDR3 amino acids: CASTLIRSPKETQYF. The DNA for the CDR3 is TGCGCCAGCACCCTAATCCGGTCGCCCAAAGAGACCCAGTACTTC.

This clonotype was counted at least ten times. This chain connects TRBV5-5 to TRBJ2-7; D is uncertain. The V gene lost 4 bases and the J gene lost 3 bases, with 11 bases spanning the gap. This CDR3 spans 13 amino acids. Germline CDR1 is SGHKS and CDR2 is YYEKEE (reference sequence). The CDR3 spells CASSPGGNYEQYV. For the CDR3, the DNA is TGTGCCAGCAGCCCTGGTGGAAACTACGAGCAGTACGTC.

In this sample, this clonotype turned up a few times. The CDR3 DNA reads TGTGCCATCAGTGGTACCGCAGGCTCTGGGGCCAACGTCCTGACTTTC. The encoded protein is CAISGTAGSGANVLTF. The chain recombines TRBV10-3 with TRBJ2-6, with D unresolved. The CDR3 covers 16 residues. Trimming cost V 4 bases and J 0 bases, with 10 bases left between them. CDR1 is ENHRY and CDR2 is SYGVKD in the germline V gene.

This clonotype was detected only a few times. The chain carries TRBV12-3 or TRBV12-4 and TRBJ2-1; 13 bases fit TRBD2. The CDR3 is 18 amino acids. Trimming at V came to 4 bases and at J to 2 bases, leaving 8 bases not matched to a gene. CDR3 bases: TGTGCCAGCAGTTCCTCCGGACTAGCGGGGGCCCCCTACAATGAGCAGTTCTTC. Its protein product is CASSSSGLAGAPYNEQFF.

CDR3 nucleotides: TGTGCCAGCAGACTAGCGGGATCCTACGAGCAGTACGTC. It yields the protein CASRLAGSYEQYV. This rearrangement joins TRBV2 to TRBJ2-7; 10 nucleotides agree with TRBD2. This CDR3 has 13 amino acids. Germline CDR1 is SNHLY and CDR2 is FYNNEI. The V segment lost 6 bases and the J segment 1 base; nucleotides outside the gene matches: 0.

The J gene is TRBJ1-4, the V gene TRBV7-6, with D hard to call. The V end lost 5 bases, the J end lost 0 bases, and 16 bases lay between the germline ends. Germline assignment: CDR1 SGHVS and CDR2 FNYEAQ. The CDR3 runs 17 residues. CDR3 in amino acids: CASSPRYRRATNEKLFF. The CDR3 DNA follows: TGTGCCAGCAGCCCCCGGTATCGGCGGGCAACTAATGAAAAACTGTTTTTT.

The table lists this clonotype with many counts. J is TRBJ2-7 and V is TRBV4-3; 8 positions match TRBD1. CDR1 and CDR2 (germline): LGHNA, YSLEER. With V trimmed by 4 bases and J by 0 bases, 5 bases remained unmatched. The CDR3 spans 15 residues. CDR3 DNA: TGCGCCAGCAGCCCCGGACAGGGAAGCTCCTACGAGCAGTACTTC. This gives the protein CASSPGQGSSYEQYF.

The chain employs TRBV12-3 or TRBV12-4 and TRBJ2-5; 7 bases align to TRBD2. V shed 2 bases and J 5 bases; nucleotides not matched to a gene: 8. The CDR3 has 15 amino acids. The CDR3 DNA reads TGTGCCAGCAGTTTACTAGCGGAGCGTTCGGAGACCCAGTACTTC. Translated: CASSLLAERSETQYF.

This clonotype turned up a few times. This sequence joins TRBV5-6 and TRBJ2-7, with TRBD1 matching 8 bases. The V gene end was trimmed by 3 bases and the J gene end by 3 bases; junction bases not matched to a gene: 14. CDR1 and CDR2 from the germline V gene are SGHDT and YYEEEE. This CDR3 is built from 17 residues. The CDR3 region has the DNA TGTGCCAGCAGCTCACTATCCGGGACAGGAACCTTCTACGAGCAGTACGTC. It codes for CASSSLSGTGTFYEQYV.

The V and J genes are TRBV4-3 and TRBJ1-2; no reliable D call. Germline V lookup: CDR1 LGHNA, CDR2 YSLEER. Trimming left V 1 base short and J 8 bases short, with 14 bases between. The CDR3 runs to 14 residues. The CDR3 loop reads CASSQVKEGWGYTF. In DNA form, the CDR3 reads TGCGCCAGCAGCCAAGTTAAGGAGGGATGGGGCTACACCTTC.

Many counts were recorded for this clonotype. The chain is built from TRBV7-9 and TRBJ1-1; D perhaps matches TRBD1 (5 bases). CDR3 length: 17 residues. Trimming took 0 bases from V and 2 from J, leaving 16 bases between them. Germline V CDR1 and CDR2: SEHNR, FQNEAQ (reference sequence). Here the CDR3 DNA reads TGTGCCAGCAGCTTAGCGCGTAGTTCCAGGGAAAACACTGAAGCTTTCTTT. Protein sequence: CASSLARSSRENTEAFF.

This clonotype has ten or more counts. The V gene is TRBV7-2, the J gene TRBJ1-4; D is unresolved. The CDR3 runs to 12 residues. Germline lookup yields CDR1 SGHTA and CDR2 FQGNSA. Trimming took 4 bases from V and 7 from J, leaving 7 bases between them. For the CDR3, the DNA is TGTGCCAGCAGCTCCTGGGGTGAAAAACTGTTTTTT. This codes for CASSSWGEKLFF.

The rearrangement links TRBV10-2 to TRBJ2-2; the match to TRBD1 covers 8 bases. The CDR3 totals 15 residues. Trimming cost V 6 bases and J 4 bases; bases outside gene matches: 7. CDR1 and CDR2 (germline): WSHSY, SAAADI. CDR3 sequence (DNA): TGCGCCAGCAGGGACGGACAGGGATCCACCGGGGAGCTGTTTTTT. This gives the protein CASRDGQGSTGELFF.

The chain recombines TRBV10-1 with TRBJ2-7; 8 nucleotides align to TRBD1. V dropped 8 bases and J dropped 2; count of bases not matched to a gene: 2. The CDR3 runs to 12 residues. Germline V gene data show CDR1 as WNHNN and CDR2 as SYGVQD (reference sequence). CDR3 in DNA: TGCGCCAGCGGGGACAGGCCCTACGAGCAGTACTTC. Amino acid sequence: CASGDRPYEQYF.

A few counts support this clonotype. The gene calls are TRBV4-1 and TRBJ2-3, with 10 positions matching TRBD2. Germline values: CDR1 MGHRA, CDR2 YSYEKL. This CDR3 comprises 17 residues. The V segment lost 0 bases and the J segment 9 bases; nucleotides outside the gene matches: 12. The CDR3 region is CASSQEGGAGGVRTQYF. In nucleotides, the CDR3 is TGCGCCAGCAGCCAAGAAGGAGGAGCGGGGGGGGTGAGGACGCAGTATTTT.

This clonotype occurred a few times. This chain connects TRBV6-2 or TRBV6-3 to TRBJ1-1; D is undetermined. The length of the CDR3 is 14 residues. Trimming removed 4 bases from V and 8 bases from J, with 17 bases in between. Germline loops: CDR1 MNHEY, CDR2 SVGEGT. The CDR3 spells CASSSFSPSPEAFF. The CDR3 region has the DNA TGTGCCAGCAGTTCCTTTAGCCCCTCCCCCGAAGCTTTCTTT.

The rearrangement joins TRBV7-6 to TRBJ1-6, with D possibly matching TRBD1 (6 bases). The germline gives CDR1 SGHVS, CDR2 FNYEAQ. The V gene lost 3 bases and the J gene lost 9 bases, with 12 bases spanning the gap. The CDR3 sequence is 14 residues long. The CDR3 loop is CASSLAGALSPLHF. The CDR3 bases are TGTGCCAGCAGCTTGGCAGGGGCGCTTTCACCCCTCCACTTT.